Listed below are T cell receptor beta chains from one sample, sequenced in a study of blood T cell repertoires in COVID-19. Clones were sequenced by immunoSEQ multiplex PCR, and TCRdb holds only the in-frame ones, with some missing. The repertoire includes roughly 200,000 clones, about 87% of them detected once, and roughly 1.2% sits in the top ten. The sequenced sample was PBMCs or T cells enriched from blood (not recorded which). These receptors were obtained from a man aged 30-40 years who had recovered from COVID-19. Both conserved end residues are part of each CDR3. Each record gives: D gene, clone size, J gene, V gene, CDR3 protein, CDR3 DNA. A D gene is named only where the DNA matches it firmly. Expanded clones get a size class; other rows say once, few or many, or leave the size out.

D gene: -
clone size: -
J gene: TRBJ1-1
V gene: TRBV4-1
CDR3 protein: CASSPSVPPNMNTEAFF
CDR3 DNA: TGCGCCAGCAGCCCTAGTGTACCGCCGAACATGAACACTGAAGCTTTCTTT

D gene: -
clone size: -
J gene: TRBJ2-2
V gene: TRBV4-1
CDR3 protein: CASSFKDRPSNTGELFF
CDR3 DNA: TGCGCCAGCAGTTTCAAAGACAGGCCCTCGAACACCGGGGAGCTGTTTTTT

D gene: -
clone size: -
J gene: TRBJ1-1
V gene: TRBV19
CDR3 protein: CASSIGGHPNTEAFF
CDR3 DNA: TGTGCCAGTAGTATAGGGGGGCACCCGAACACTGAAGCTTTCTTT

D gene: -
clone size: -
J gene: TRBJ1-5
V gene: TRBV30
CDR3 protein: CAWSAEGVGPQHF
CDR3 DNA: TGTGCCTGGAGTGCCGAGGGTGTAGGCCCCCAGCATTTT

D gene: -
clone size: once
J gene: TRBJ2-7
V gene: TRBV18
CDR3 protein: CASSPTGIHEQYF
CDR3 DNA: TGTGCCAGCTCACCAACAGGGATCCACGAGCAGTACTTC

D gene: -
clone size: -
J gene: TRBJ2-5
V gene: TRBV19
CDR3 protein: CASSIGLAFQETQYF
CDR3 DNA: TGTGCCAGTAGTATAGGGCTAGCCTTCCAAGAGACCCAGTACTTC

D gene: TRBD2
clone size: -
J gene: TRBJ2-7
V gene: TRBV6-5
CDR3 protein: CASSYSGGGTYEQYF
CDR3 DNA: TGTGCCAGCAGTTACTCTGGCGGGGGGACCTACGAGCAGTACTTC

D gene: TRBD2
clone size: -
J gene: TRBJ2-1
V gene: TRBV7-2
CDR3 protein: CASSPVASGDNEQFF
CDR3 DNA: TGTGCCAGCAGCCCTGTGGCTAGCGGGGACAATGAGCAGTTCTTC

D gene: TRBD2
clone size: -
J gene: TRBJ2-5
V gene: TRBV7-2
CDR3 protein: CASSPSRLAGAQETQYF
CDR3 DNA: TGTGCCAGCAGCCCGTCCCGACTAGCGGGAGCCCAAGAGACCCAGTACTTC

D gene: TRBD1
clone size: -
J gene: TRBJ1-2
V gene: TRBV7-9
CDR3 protein: CASSFDADRVSGYTF
CDR3 DNA: TGTGCCAGCAGCTTCGATGCGGACAGGGTGAGCGGCTACACCTTC

D gene: -
clone size: -
J gene: TRBJ2-1
V gene: TRBV18
CDR3 protein: CASSPRNRVQYDEQFF
CDR3 DNA: TGTGCCAGCTCACCGAGAAACAGGGTTCAATACGATGAGCAGTTCTTC